This T cell receptor (beta chain) derives from a study of T cells in localized non-small cell lung cancer. Study-wide points: Adjacent uninvolved lung tissue had the highest T cell clonality, exceeding tumor. The study sequenced only one region of the tumor. As a result, intratumor heterogeneity could not be excluded and remains possible. Higher blood T cell density tracked longer overall survival. Appearance in adjacent lung was seen for a median about 60 of the top 100 tumor clones.

Data came from immunoSEQ multiplex PCR; TCRdb stores just in-frame clones and leaves some out. The profile shows some 26,000 clones, approximately 90% of them singletons. Note on this clone: The antigen is not known.

The TCR originated in a woman aged 18-49 years with stage I lung adenocarcinoma. The sequences come from peripheral blood, collected before any cancer treatment.

For the CDR3, the DNA is TGTGCCAGCAGCCCCCGGGACAGGGACTATGGCTACACCTTC. Protein: CASSPRDRDYGYTF. The genes are TRBV5-5 and TRBJ1-2, with 9 bases aligning to TRBD1. The V segment lost 4 bases and the J segment 3 bases; nucleotides outside the gene matches: 4. Germline V gene lookup returns CDR1 SGHKS and CDR2 YYEKEE (reference sequence). The CDR3 sequence is 14 residues long.